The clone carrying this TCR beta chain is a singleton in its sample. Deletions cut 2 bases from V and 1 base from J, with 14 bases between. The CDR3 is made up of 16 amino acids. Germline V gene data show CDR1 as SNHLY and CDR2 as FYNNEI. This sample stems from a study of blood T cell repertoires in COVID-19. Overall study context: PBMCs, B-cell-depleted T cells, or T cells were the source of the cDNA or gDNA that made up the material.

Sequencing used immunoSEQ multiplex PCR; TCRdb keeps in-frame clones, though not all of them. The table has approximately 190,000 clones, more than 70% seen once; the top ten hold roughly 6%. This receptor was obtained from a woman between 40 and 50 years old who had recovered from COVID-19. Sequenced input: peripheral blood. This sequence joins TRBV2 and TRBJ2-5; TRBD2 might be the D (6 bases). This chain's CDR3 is CASSEWVKGGQETQYF. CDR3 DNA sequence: TGTGCCAGCAGTGAATGGGTCAAGGGAGGCCAAGAGACCCAGTACTTC.